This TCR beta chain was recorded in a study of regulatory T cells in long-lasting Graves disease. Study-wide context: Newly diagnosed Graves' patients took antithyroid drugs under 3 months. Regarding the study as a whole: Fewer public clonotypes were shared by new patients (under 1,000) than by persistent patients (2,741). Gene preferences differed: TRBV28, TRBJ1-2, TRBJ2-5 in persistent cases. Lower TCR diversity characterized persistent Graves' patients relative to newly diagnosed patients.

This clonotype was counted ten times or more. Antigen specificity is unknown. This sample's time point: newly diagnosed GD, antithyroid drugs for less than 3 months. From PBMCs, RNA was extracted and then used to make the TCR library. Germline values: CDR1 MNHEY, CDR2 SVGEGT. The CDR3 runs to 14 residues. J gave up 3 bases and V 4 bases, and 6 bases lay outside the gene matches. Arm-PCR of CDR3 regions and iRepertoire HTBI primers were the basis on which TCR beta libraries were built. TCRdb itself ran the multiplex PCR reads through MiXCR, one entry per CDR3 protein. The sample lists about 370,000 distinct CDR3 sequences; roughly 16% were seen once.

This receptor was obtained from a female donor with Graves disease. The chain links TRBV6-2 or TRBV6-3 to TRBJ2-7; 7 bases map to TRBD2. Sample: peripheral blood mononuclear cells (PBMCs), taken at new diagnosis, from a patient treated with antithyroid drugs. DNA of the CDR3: TGTGCCAGCAGTTTAGCGGGCCTTAACTACGAGCAGTACTTC. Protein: CASSLAGLNYEQYF.